What follows are 17 T cell receptor beta chains derived from one specimen sequenced in a study of blood T cell repertoires in COVID-19. Clones were sequenced by immunoSEQ multiplex PCR, and TCRdb holds only the in-frame ones, with some missing. The sample includes 50,000 to 65,000 clones, 80% to 85% of them seen just once. The specimen sequenced was peripheral blood. The source of these receptors is a man aged 55 to 70 with COVID-19, enrolled during active disease.

The gene calls are TRBV4-1 and TRBJ1-5, with unresolved D. V gave up 4 bases and J gave up 3 bases, with 13 bases separating them. Germline V CDR1 and CDR2: MGHRA, YSYEKL. The CDR3 length is 15 residues. CDR3 protein: CASSPTGALNQPQHF. CDR3 DNA sequence: TGCGCCAGCAGCCCAACGGGAGCCCTCAATCAGCCCCAGCATTTT.

The chain joins TRBV19 to TRBJ1-4; 7 bases match TRBD1. The V gene's germline CDR1 is LNHDA and CDR2 SQIVND (reference sequence). The trim removed 7 bases at V and 11 bases at J, leaving 13 bases unmatched. The CDR3 totals 14 residues. DNA for the CDR3: TGTGCCAGTAAGGGGGACAGCGCCTACGGGAAACTGTTTTTT. Its translation: CASKGDSAYGKLFF.

The chain combines TRBV19 with TRBJ1-2; D not resolved. CDR1 and CDR2 (germline): LNHDA, SQIVND (reference sequence). This CDR3 region has 14 residues. Between the trimmed V and J ends, which lost 6 bases and 4 bases, there was a span of 15 bases. As DNA, the CDR3 is TGTGCCAGTAGCCTCAACACGGGTGCCTATGGCTACACCTTC. Translating it yields CASSLNTGAYGYTF.

This rearrangement joins TRBV6-1 to TRBJ2-7; possible D gene TRBD2, 6 bases. Germline assignment: CDR1 MNHNS and CDR2 SASEGT. This CDR3 comprises 13 residues. The V and J ends lost 3 bases and 7 bases respectively, with 13 bases between them. CDR3 residues: CASSDRRGREQYF. The CDR3 DNA reads TGTGCCAGCAGTGACCGGCGGGGAAGAGAGCAGTACTTC.

V and J are TRBV7-9 and TRBJ1-2, with TRBD1 identical over 9 bases. CDR3 length: 15 amino acids. V shed 5 bases and J 4 bases; nucleotides not matched to a gene: 8. Germline CDR1 is SEHNR and CDR2 is FQNEAQ (reference sequence). The CDR3 here is CASSRPGTGSYGYTF. The CDR3 nucleotides are TGTGCCAGCAGCCGTCCCGGGACAGGGAGCTATGGCTACACCTTC.

The J gene is TRBJ1-2, the V gene TRBV30; TRBD1 matches at 11 bases. The CDR3 covers 13 residues. Germline CDR1 is GTSNPN and CDR2 is SVGIG (reference sequence). J lost 8 bases, V lost 3 bases, and 5 bases had no gene match. The CDR3 here is CAWRDRGLRGYTF. The CDR3 DNA reads TGTGCCTGGAGGGACAGGGGGCTGCGGGGCTACACCTTC. Combining the CDR3 with reference TRBV30 and TRBJ1-2 gives the whole variable domain SQTIHQWPATLVQPVGSPLSLECTVEGTSNPNLYWYRQAAGRGLQLLFYSVGIGQISSEVPQNLSASRPQDRQFILSSKKLLLSDSGFYLCAWRDRGLRGYTFGSGTRLTVV.

The rearrangement links TRBV6-5 to TRBJ2-1; 7 bases are shared with TRBD1. V dropped 6 bases and J dropped 4; count of bases not matched to a gene: 9. The germline V gene encodes CDR1 MNHEY and CDR2 SVGAGI. This CDR3 comprises 15 residues. In DNA form, the CDR3 reads TGTGCCAGCAGCGCCAGAAGGGGGCCGTACAATGAGCAGTTCTTC. Translated, it gives CASSARRGPYNEQFF.

The rearrangement joins TRBV3-1 (or the pseudogene TRBV3-2) to TRBJ1-2; 7 bases agree with TRBD1. The CDR3 has 13 residues. CDR1 and CDR2 from the germline V gene are LGHDT and YNNKEL (reference sequence). Trimming at V came to 0 bases and at J to 5 bases, leaving 0 bases not matched to a gene. The CDR3 region has the DNA TGTGCCAGCAGCCAAGAGGGACAGTATGGCTACACCTTC. Translating it yields CASSQEGQYGYTF.

This chain connects TRBV18 to TRBJ2-7, with D unresolved. The germline V and J ends were trimmed by 2 bases and 3 bases, with 11 bases remaining between them. The germline V gene has CDR1 KGHSH and CDR2 LQKENI. This CDR3 has 14 residues. For the CDR3, the DNA is TGTGCCAGCTCACCAAACGATGGGCTCTACGAGCAGTACTTC. Its translation is CASSPNDGLYEQYF.

The chain links TRBV9 to TRBJ2-2, with TRBD1 matching 7 bases. The CDR3 totals 13 residues. Trimming took 3 bases from V and 6 from J; bases not matched to a gene: 2. Germline lookup yields CDR1 SGDLS and CDR2 YYNGEE. The CDR3 sequence is CASSEQGSGELFF. The CDR3 DNA reads as TGTGCCAGCAGCGAACAGGGGTCCGGGGAGCTGTTTTTT.

The chain is built from TRBV5-1 and TRBJ2-5; 8 bases map to TRBD2. The V gene end was trimmed by 7 bases and the J gene end by 2 bases; junction bases not matched to a gene: 10. CDR3 length equals 15 residues. Per germline, CDR1 SGHRS and CDR2 YFSETQ. The CDR3, as DNA: TGCGCCAGCTTAGCGGGACTGGGGACTCAAGAGACCCAGTACTTC. Protein sequence: CASLAGLGTQETQYF.

The CDR3 DNA sequence: TGTGCCAGCAGCTTGGTGGCAGGCCAGGGTTATGGCTACACCTTC. Its translation: CASSLVAGQGYGYTF. The chain links TRBV5-4 to TRBJ1-2; perhaps TRBD1 as D (5 bases). The CDR3 has 15 amino acids. Trimming cost V 0 bases and J 5 bases, with 14 bases left between them. Germline CDR1 reads SGHNT; CDR2 reads YYREEE (reference sequence).

The J gene is TRBJ2-4, the V gene TRBV9, with D maybe TRBD1 (7 bases). CDR1 is SGDLS and CDR2 is YYNGEE in the germline V gene. V lost 2 bases and J lost 6, with 9 bases in between. CDR3 length: 13 amino acids. The CDR3 bases are TGTGCCAGCAGCGTTCAGGGGGGAAACATTCAGTACTTC. This gives the protein CASSVQGGNIQYF.

This clone was observed a handful of times. J is TRBJ2-2 and V is TRBV10-1, with 11 bases matching TRBD2. There are 18 residues in the CDR3. Trimming cost V 6 bases and J 0 bases; bases outside gene matches: 9. The V gene's germline CDR1 is WNHNN and CDR2 SYGVQD (reference sequence). This CDR3 reads CASSKQQGLAANTGELFF. Written as DNA, the CDR3 is TGCGCCAGCAGCAAACAGCAGGGACTAGCGGCGAACACCGGGGAGCTGTTTTTT.

The V gene is TRBV6-5, the J gene TRBJ1-2; possibly TRBD1 for D (6 bases). The CDR3 has 11 residues. In germline, CDR1 is MNHEY, CDR2 SVGAGI. The germline V and J ends were trimmed by 7 bases and 7 bases, with 10 bases remaining between them. The CDR3 bases are TGTGCCAGCACTGGGACATTTGGCTACACCTTC. Protein sequence: CASTGTFGYTF.

The J gene is TRBJ1-5, the V gene TRBV27; no reliable D call. The CDR3 runs 14 residues. V was clipped by 6 bases and J by 3 bases, with 12 bases between them. From germline, CDR1 is MNHEY and CDR2 SMNVEV (reference sequence). CDR3 in DNA: TGTGCCAGCAGCCATAACAGTCCCAATCAGCCCCAGCATTTT. It is translated as CASSHNSPNQPQHF.

This clone has more than one count but fewer than ten. This chain connects TRBV7-9 to TRBJ2-3, with 14 bases fitting TRBD2. The germline V gene encodes CDR1 SEHNR and CDR2 FQNEAQ (reference sequence). CDR3 length: 19 residues. The J segment lost 3 bases and the V segment lost 0 bases, leaving 8 bases of the junction unmatched. The CDR3 coding sequence is TGTGCCAGCAGCTTAGCCCGACTAGCGGGAGGGCATAGGACAGATACGCAGTATTTT. Protein product: CASSLARLAGGHRTDTQYF.